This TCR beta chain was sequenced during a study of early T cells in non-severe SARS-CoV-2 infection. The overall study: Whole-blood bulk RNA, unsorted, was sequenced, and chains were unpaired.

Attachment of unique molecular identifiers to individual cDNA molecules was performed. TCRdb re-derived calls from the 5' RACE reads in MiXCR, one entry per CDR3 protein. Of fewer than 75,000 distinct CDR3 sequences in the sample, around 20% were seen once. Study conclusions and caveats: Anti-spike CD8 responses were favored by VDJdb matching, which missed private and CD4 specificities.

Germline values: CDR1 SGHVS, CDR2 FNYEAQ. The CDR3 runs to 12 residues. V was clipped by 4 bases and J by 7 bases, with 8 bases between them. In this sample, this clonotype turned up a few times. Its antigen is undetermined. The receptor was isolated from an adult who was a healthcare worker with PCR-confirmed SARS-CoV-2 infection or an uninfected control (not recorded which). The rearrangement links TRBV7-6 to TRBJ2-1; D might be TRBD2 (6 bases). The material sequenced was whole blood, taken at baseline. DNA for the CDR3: TGTGCCAGCAGCTCCGGAGGGAATGAGCAGTTCTTC. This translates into CASSSGGNEQFF.